The text below deals with one TCR beta chain. Its antigen is still unknown. The data originate from a study of immune evolution from preneoplasia to lung adenocarcinoma. Study results and limitations: From normal lung to invasive adenocarcinoma, top clone frequencies appeared to decrease.

Between about 2014 and 2018, patients underwent resection in Japan or China. The V gene lost 10 bases and the J gene lost 0 bases, with 16 bases spanning the gap. Germline V gene lookup returns CDR1 LNHDA and CDR2 SQIVND (reference sequence). The CDR3 loop spans 15 amino acids. The data were produced by immunoSEQ multiplex PCR, yet TCRdb's version contains in-frame clones alone and is incomplete. The sample shows under 5,000 clones, less than 80% of them seen only once. The sequence was collected from a person aged 55-80 years with lung adenocarcinoma. Sequenced material: FFPE adjacent normal lung tissue. The genes are TRBV19 and TRBJ1-5; D might be TRBD1 (6 bases). CDR3 region: CATKEGGNSNQPQHF. The CDR3 DNA is TGTGCCACTAAGGAGGGGGGGAATAGCAATCAGCCCCAGCATTTT.